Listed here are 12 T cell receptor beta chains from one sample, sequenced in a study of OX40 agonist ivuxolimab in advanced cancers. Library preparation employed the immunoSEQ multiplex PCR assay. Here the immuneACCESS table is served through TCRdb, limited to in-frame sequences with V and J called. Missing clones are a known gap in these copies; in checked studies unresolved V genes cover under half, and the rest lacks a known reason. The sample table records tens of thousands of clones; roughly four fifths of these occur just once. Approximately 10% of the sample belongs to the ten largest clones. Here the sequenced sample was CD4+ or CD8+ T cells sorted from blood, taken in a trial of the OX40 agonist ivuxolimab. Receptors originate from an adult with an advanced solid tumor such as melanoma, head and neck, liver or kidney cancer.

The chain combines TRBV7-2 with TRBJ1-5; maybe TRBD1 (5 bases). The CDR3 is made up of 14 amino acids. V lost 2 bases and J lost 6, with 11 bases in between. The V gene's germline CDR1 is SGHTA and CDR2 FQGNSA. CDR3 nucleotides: TGTGCCAGCAGCTTACGGGGGGAAGGTCAGCCCCAGCATTTT. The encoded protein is CASSLRGEGQPQHF.

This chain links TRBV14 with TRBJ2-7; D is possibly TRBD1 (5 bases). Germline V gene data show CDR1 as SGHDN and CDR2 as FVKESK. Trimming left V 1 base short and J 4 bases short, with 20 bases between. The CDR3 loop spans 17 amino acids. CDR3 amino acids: CASSQGLGAVESYEQYF. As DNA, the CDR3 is TGTGCCAGCAGCCAAGGGCTTGGGGCGGTTGAGTCTTACGAGCAGTACTTC.

The CDR3 sequence is CASSYRRTDTQYF. Written as DNA, the CDR3 is TGTGCCAGTAGTTACAGGCGCACAGATACGCAGTATTTT. The genes are TRBV19 and TRBJ2-3, with D possibly being TRBD1 (5 bases). The CDR3 runs 13 residues. The germline gives CDR1 LNHDA, CDR2 SQIVND (reference sequence). Trimming removed 5 bases from V and 1 base from J, with 7 bases in between.

Here the CDR3 DNA reads TGTGCCAGCAGCGTAGTTGCAGGGTACAATGAGCAGTTCTTC. Protein product: CASSVVAGYNEQFF. The gene calls are TRBV9 and TRBJ2-1, with D perhaps TRBD1 (5 bases). The CDR3 consists of 14 residues. Per germline, CDR1 SGDLS and CDR2 YYNGEE. V was cut by 0 bases and J by 4 bases, with 8 bases left in between.

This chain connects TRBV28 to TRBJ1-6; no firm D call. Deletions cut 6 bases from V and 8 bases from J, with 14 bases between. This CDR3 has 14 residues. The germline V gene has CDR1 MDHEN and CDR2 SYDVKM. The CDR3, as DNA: TGTGCCAGCAGCCCCCCGGGATTTGATTCACCCCTCCACTTT. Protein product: CASSPPGFDSPLHF.

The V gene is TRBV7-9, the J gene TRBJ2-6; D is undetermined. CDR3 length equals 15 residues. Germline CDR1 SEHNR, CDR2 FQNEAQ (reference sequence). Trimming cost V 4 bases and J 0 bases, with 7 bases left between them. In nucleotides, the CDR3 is TGTGCCAGCAGCTCCACAGCCTCTGGGGCCAACGTCCTGACTTTC. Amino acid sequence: CASSSTASGANVLTF. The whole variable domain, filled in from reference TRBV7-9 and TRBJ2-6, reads DTGVSQNPRHKITKRGQNVTFRCDPISEHNRLYWYRQTLGQGPEFLTYFQNEAQLEKSRLLSDRFSAERPKGSFSTLEIQRTEQGDSAMYLCASSSTASGANVLTFGAGSRLTVL.

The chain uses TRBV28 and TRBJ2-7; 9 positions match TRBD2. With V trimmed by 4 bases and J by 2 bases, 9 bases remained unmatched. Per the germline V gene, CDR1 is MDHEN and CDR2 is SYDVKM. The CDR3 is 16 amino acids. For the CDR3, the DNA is TGTGCCAGCAGTTCCCCTAGCGGGATGCCCACCTACGAGCAGTACTTC. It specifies CASSSPSGMPTYEQYF.

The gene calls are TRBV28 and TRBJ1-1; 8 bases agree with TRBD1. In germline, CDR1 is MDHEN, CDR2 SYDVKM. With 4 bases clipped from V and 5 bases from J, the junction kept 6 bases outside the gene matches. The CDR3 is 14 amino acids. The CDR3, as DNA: TGTGCCAGCAGTTCCGACAGGGGTAGGACTGAAGCTTTCTTT. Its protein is CASSSDRGRTEAFF.

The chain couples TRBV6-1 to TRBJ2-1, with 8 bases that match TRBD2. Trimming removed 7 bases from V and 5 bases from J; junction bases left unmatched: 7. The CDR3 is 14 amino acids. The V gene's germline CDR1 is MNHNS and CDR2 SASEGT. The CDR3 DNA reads TGTGCCAGCAAACAGACTAGCGCCCACAATGAGCAGTTCTTC. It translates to CASKQTSAHNEQFF.

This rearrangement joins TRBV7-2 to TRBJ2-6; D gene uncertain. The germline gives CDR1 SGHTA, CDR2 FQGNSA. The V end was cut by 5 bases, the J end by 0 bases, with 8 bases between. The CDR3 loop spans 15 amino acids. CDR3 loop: CASSVWGSGANVLTF. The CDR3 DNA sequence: TGTGCCAGCAGCGTTTGGGGCTCTGGGGCCAACGTCCTGACTTTC.

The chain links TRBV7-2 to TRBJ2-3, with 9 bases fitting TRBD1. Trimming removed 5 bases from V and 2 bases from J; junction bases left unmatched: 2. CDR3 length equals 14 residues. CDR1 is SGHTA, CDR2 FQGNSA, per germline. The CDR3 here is CASSRTGDTDTQYF. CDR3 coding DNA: TGTGCCAGCAGCCGGACAGGGGACACAGATACGCAGTATTTT.

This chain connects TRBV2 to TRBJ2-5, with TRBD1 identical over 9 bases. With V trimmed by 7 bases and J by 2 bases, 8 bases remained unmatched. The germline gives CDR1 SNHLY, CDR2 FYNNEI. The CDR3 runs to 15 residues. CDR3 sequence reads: CASTREGQGQETQYF. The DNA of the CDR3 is TGTGCCAGCACCCGAGAGGGACAGGGACAAGAGACCCAGTACTTC.